This T cell receptor beta chain was captured in a study of neoadjuvant nivolumab and ipilimumab in lung cancer. V lost 5 bases to trimming and J lost 4 bases, with 18 bases between them. Per the germline V gene, CDR1 is LNHDA and CDR2 is SQIVND (reference sequence). There are 15 residues in the CDR3. In the case of this clone: Its antigen is currently unknown.

General study results and limits: A small number of samples were TCR sequenced.

Sequenced by immunoSEQ multiplex PCR; TCRdb stores in-frame clones only, minus some. The sample has fewer than 30,000 clones, roughly four fifths seen once; the top ten hold about 9%. The J gene is TRBJ2-7, the V gene TRBV19; D is possibly TRBD1 (5 bases). This receptor was obtained from an adult with non-small cell lung cancer. Specimen: tumor tissue, collected after neoadjuvant nivolumab, alone or with ipilimumab, at or shortly before surgery. CDR3 sequence (DNA): TGTGCCAGTAGTGAACAGGCCATTACCTCTTACGAGCAGTACTTC. Amino acid sequence: CASSEQAITSYEQYF. Full variable domain (rest looked up from reference TRBV19 and TRBJ2-7): DGGITQSPKYLFRKEGQNVTLSCEQNLNHDAMYWYRQDPGQGLRLIYYSQIVNDFQKGDIAEGYSVSREKKESFPLTVTSAQKNPTAFYLCASSEQAITSYEQYFGPGTRLTVT.